This T cell receptor (beta chain) came from a study of shared clonotypes between healthy human individuals. Data came from immunoSEQ multiplex PCR; TCRdb stores just in-frame clones and leaves some out. This sample has about 2.3 million clones, with approximately 93% found just once. The CDR3 contains 15 residues. Trimming removed 4 bases from V and 4 bases from J; junction bases left unmatched: 7. The V gene's germline CDR1 is SGDLS and CDR2 YYNGEE. The donor population consisted of healthy HIV-negative adults with no recent acute infections or vaccinations. Sequencing was performed on naive CD4+ T cells from PBMCs. Regarding subset: CD45RA+ positively selected. The chain carries TRBV9 and TRBJ2-3, with 9 bases lining up with TRBD1. The sequence came from a man aged 18 to 29 in good health. Some clones in this sample may be carry-over from other donors' samples. The chain's CDR3 is CASSQQGAPPDTQYF. CDR3 sequence (DNA): TGTGCCAGCAGCCAACAGGGGGCGCCGCCAGATACGCAGTATTTT.